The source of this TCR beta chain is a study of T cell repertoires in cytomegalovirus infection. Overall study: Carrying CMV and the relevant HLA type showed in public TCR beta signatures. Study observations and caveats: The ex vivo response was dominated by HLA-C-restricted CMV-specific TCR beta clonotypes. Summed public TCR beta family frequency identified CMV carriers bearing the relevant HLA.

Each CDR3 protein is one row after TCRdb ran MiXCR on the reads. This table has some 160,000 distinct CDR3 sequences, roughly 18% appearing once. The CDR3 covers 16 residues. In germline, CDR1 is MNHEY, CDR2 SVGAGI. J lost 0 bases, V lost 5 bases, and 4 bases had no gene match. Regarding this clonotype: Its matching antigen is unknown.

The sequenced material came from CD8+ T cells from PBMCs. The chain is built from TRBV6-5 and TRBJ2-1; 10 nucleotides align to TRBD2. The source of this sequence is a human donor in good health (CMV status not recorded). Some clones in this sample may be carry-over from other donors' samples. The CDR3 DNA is TGTGCCAGCAGTCTTTCTAGCGGGAGCTCCTACAATGAGCAGTTCTTC. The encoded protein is CASSLSSGSSYNEQFF.